Following are 26 T cell receptor beta chains from one sample sequenced in a study of blood T cell repertoires in COVID-19. Sequencing used immunoSEQ multiplex PCR; TCRdb keeps in-frame clones, though not all of them. The table shows about 250,000 clones, with 88% occurring only once. Sequencing was done on a sample of peripheral blood. Receptors were obtained from a woman in her forties who had recovered from COVID-19.

The chain links TRBV7-9 to TRBJ2-2, with TRBD1 matching 8 bases. This CDR3 spans 13 amino acids. Trimming took 11 bases from V and 2 from J; bases not matched to a gene: 4. Germline CDR1 and CDR2: SEHNR and FQNEAQ (reference sequence). CDR3 region: CAPGTGNTGELFF. The CDR3 nucleotides read TGTGCCCCCGGGACAGGAAACACCGGGGAGCTGTTTTTT.

The chain combines TRBV30 with TRBJ2-7; D possibly corresponds to TRBD1 (5 bases). Germline V gene lookup returns CDR1 GTSNPN and CDR2 SVGIG (reference sequence). The CDR3 consists of 13 residues. The V end was cut by 0 bases, the J end by 3 bases, with 9 bases between. The CDR3 nucleotides read TGTGCCTGGAGTGTAGGGCAGGGCTACGAGCAGTACTTC. As protein: CAWSVGQGYEQYF.

The rearrangement uses TRBV10-2 and TRBJ1-5; D possibly corresponds to TRBD1 (5 bases). The CDR3 contains 14 residues. Germline CDR1 is WSHSY and CDR2 is SAAADI. Between the trimmed V and J ends, which lost 6 bases and 1 base, there was a span of 10 bases. CDR3 DNA: TGCGCCAGCAGGGCCAGGGTAAGCAATCAGCCCCAGCATTTT. Encoded protein: CASRARVSNQPQHF.

The chain has TRBV5-4 and TRBJ2-2; 7 bases fit TRBD2. The CDR3 is 15 residues long. Losses at the gene ends were 1 base for V and 7 bases for J; bases not matched to a gene: 7. Germline lookup yields CDR1 SGHNT and CDR2 YYREEE (reference sequence). CDR3 in DNA: TGTGCCAGCAGCTTGCCAGGGAGGGATGGCGGGGAGCTGTTTTTT. Protein sequence: CASSLPGRDGGELFF.

The rearrangement uses TRBV7-3 and TRBJ2-3, with a weak D call TRBD2 (6 bases). CDR3 size: 13 residues. Germline CDR1 SGHTA, CDR2 FQGTGA. The ends were cut back, 5 bases at V and 8 bases at J, with 14 bases in the middle. CDR3 region: CASSPRDSATQYF. DNA of the CDR3: TGTGCCAGCAGCCCCCGGGACTCCGCTACGCAGTATTTT. Full variable domain (rest looked up from reference TRBV7-3 and TRBJ2-3): GAGVSQTPSNKVTEKGKYVELRCDPISGHTALYWYRQSLGQGPEFLIYFQGTGAADDSGLPNDRFFAVRPEGSVSTLKIQRTERGDSAVYLCASSPRDSATQYFGPGTRLTVL.

The chain carries TRBV20-1 and TRBJ2-1; D gene unclear. V lost 3 bases to trimming and J lost 7 bases, with 13 bases between them. The CDR3 sequence is 13 residues long. CDR1 DFQATT and CDR2 SNEGSKA come from the germline V gene (reference sequence). The chain's CDR3 is CSASLVVVNEQFF. CDR3 DNA sequence: TGCAGTGCTAGTTTGGTGGTAGTTAATGAGCAGTTCTTC.

The V and J genes are TRBV13 and TRBJ2-7, with TRBD2 matching over 7 bases. In germline, CDR1 is PRHDT, CDR2 FYEKMQ (reference sequence). Trimming took 7 bases from V and 2 from J; bases not matched to a gene: 8. The CDR3 has 14 amino acids. The CDR3 nucleotides read TGTGCCAGCACCGTGGGAGGGCCCCCCTACGAGCAGTACTTC. Encoded protein: CASTVGGPPYEQYF. The entire variable domain, with the rest obtained from reference TRBV13 and TRBJ2-7, is as follows: AAGVIQSPRHLIKEKRETATLKCYPIPRHDTVYWYQQGPGQDPQFLISFYEKMQSDKGSIPDRFSAQQFSDYHSELNMSSLELGDSALYFCASTVGGPPYEQYFGPGTRLTVT.

This clone was seen a handful of times. This chain links TRBV6-6 with TRBJ2-7; 7 nucleotides agree with TRBD2. Looked up from germline, CDR1 is MNHNY and CDR2 is SVGAGI (reference sequence). The CDR3 is 13 residues long. After removal of 0 bases from V and 7 bases from J, the junction contained 3 bases not matched to a gene. The CDR3 loop reads CASSYSGGWEQYF. The CDR3 DNA sequence: TGTGCCAGCAGTTACTCGGGGGGGTGGGAGCAGTACTTC.

The chain employs TRBV5-4 and TRBJ1-1; 8 bases are shared with TRBD1. Looked up from germline, CDR1 is SGHNT and CDR2 is YYREEE (reference sequence). The CDR3 has 14 amino acids. Trimming took 3 bases from V and 9 from J; bases not matched to a gene: 10. The CDR3 loop reads CASSSTGVPEKAFF. In DNA, the CDR3 is TGTGCCAGCAGCTCGACAGGGGTGCCGGAAAAAGCTTTCTTT. Supplemented by reference TRBV5-4 and TRBJ1-1, the full variable domain reads ETGVTQSPTHLIKTRGQQVTLRCSSQSGHNTVSWYQQALGQGPQFIFQYYREEENGRGNFPPRFSGLQFPNYSSELNVNALELDDSALYLCASSSTGVPEKAFFGQGTRLTVV.

This sequence joins TRBV4-3 and TRBJ2-7; 10 bases align to TRBD2. V shed 0 bases, J shed 0 bases, and the junction held 17 bases outside the gene matches. CDR1 and CDR2 from the germline V gene are LGHNA and YSLEER. CDR3 length: 21 amino acids. In DNA, the CDR3 is TGCGCCAGCAGCCAAGATGGGCTAGCGGGAGCAAGGAAAAAGGGCTCCTACGAGCAGTACGTC. This encodes CASSQDGLAGARKKGSYEQYV.

The chain carries TRBV30 and TRBJ2-2, with 10 bases identical to TRBD2. Germline trimming cut 4 bases from V and 4 bases from J; bases unmatched to any gene: 6. CDR1 is GTSNPN and CDR2 is SVGIG in the germline V gene (reference sequence). The CDR3 consists of 15 residues. The CDR3 DNA is TGTGCCTGGACTCGGGCTAGCGGGAGCACCGGGGAGCTGTTTTTT. Amino acids: CAWTRASGSTGELFF.

This chain joins TRBV2 and TRBJ2-1; TRBD1 matches at 7 bases. The CDR3 is 13 amino acids. J gave up 6 bases and V 11 bases, and 10 bases lay outside the gene matches. CDR1 and CDR2 (germline): SNHLY, FYNNEI. The CDR3 region is CAASRDSPNEQFF. As DNA, the CDR3 is TGTGCCGCTAGTAGGGACAGTCCCAATGAGCAGTTCTTC.

The chain couples TRBV18 to TRBJ2-3; 8 bases are shared with TRBD2. Unmatched junction bases numbered 13, after V lost 4 bases and J lost 7 bases. Germline CDR1 is KGHSH and CDR2 is LQKENI. This CDR3 region has 16 residues. The CDR3 loop reads CASSLRGGTLGNTQYF. The CDR3 region has the DNA TGTGCCAGCTCACTACGGGGGGGAACTCTGGGGAATACGCAGTATTTT.

This clone was detected a few times. The chain uses TRBV7-3 and TRBJ1-6; D is unresolved. Germline V lookup: CDR1 SGHTA, CDR2 FQGTGA. Trimming shortened V by 1 base and J by 10 bases, and 14 bases separated the two germline ends. The CDR3 has 15 residues. CDR3 in amino acids: CASSLRVPGRSPLHF. In nucleotides, the CDR3 is TGTGCCAGCAGCTTAAGGGTCCCAGGCAGGTCACCCCTCCACTTT.

The J gene is TRBJ1-1, the V gene TRBV7-9; no reliable D call. The germline gives CDR1 SEHNR, CDR2 FQNEAQ (reference sequence). The CDR3 extends over 14 amino acids. V dropped 5 bases and J dropped 3 bases, with 13 bases sitting between them. The CDR3 spells CASSPRPADTEAFF. CDR3 DNA sequence: TGTGCCAGCAGCCCCCGCCCCGCGGACACTGAAGCTTTCTTT.

V gene TRBV10-3 combines with J gene TRBJ1-6; no definite D call. The CDR3 contains 15 residues. The germline V gene has CDR1 ENHRY and CDR2 SYGVKD. Trimming shortened V by 0 bases and J by 7 bases, and 10 bases separated the two germline ends. The CDR3 loop is CAISESPTENSPLHF. The CDR3, as DNA: TGTGCCATCAGTGAGTCCCCCACCGAGAATTCACCCCTCCACTTT.

The rearrangement joins TRBV27 to TRBJ2-5, with TRBD2 identical over 8 bases. The germline V gene has CDR1 MNHEY and CDR2 SMNVEV (reference sequence). The J segment lost 5 bases and the V segment lost 3 bases, leaving 11 bases of the junction unmatched. There are 16 residues in the CDR3. The DNA for the CDR3 is TGTGCCAGCAGTTTTCGGCCCAGCGGGAGTCGGGAGACCCAGTACTTC. Translating it yields CASSFRPSGSRETQYF.

This clone appeared a single time. V and J are TRBV21-1 and TRBJ2-5; TRBD2 reflects the table's D call only, with no check against the DNA. TRBV21-1 is flagged as a pseudogene. The CDR3 runs 16 residues. CDR3 sequence (DNA): TGTGCCAGCAGCTCCCGGGGTTTAGGCCCCCAAGAGACCCAGTACTTC. Its translation: CASSSRGLGPQETQYF.

This clone has only a few counts. The genes are TRBV2 and TRBJ2-7; no clear D gene. The CDR3 is 12 residues long. Trimming cost V 6 bases and J 2 bases, with 8 bases left between them. Germline V gene data show CDR1 as SNHLY and CDR2 as FYNNEI. CDR3: CASSVATYEQYV. The CDR3 coding sequence is TGTGCCAGCAGCGTAGCTACCTACGAGCAGTACGTC.

This clone showed up just once. CDR3 protein: CASSYGPWRSYEQYV. The CDR3 coding sequence is TGTGCCAGCAGTTACGGCCCCTGGAGGAGCTACGAGCAGTACGTC. V gene TRBV6-2 or TRBV6-3 combines with J gene TRBJ2-7; D possibly corresponds to TRBD2 (5 bases). The V gene lost 2 bases and the J gene lost 3 bases, with 14 bases spanning the gap. Germline V CDR1 and CDR2: MNHEY, SVGEGT. The CDR3 covers 15 residues.

The genes are TRBV4-3 and TRBJ2-7; 9 nucleotides match TRBD1. The DNA end is a closer match to TRBJ2-5, so the J assignment may be wrong. The V gene's germline CDR1 is LGHNA and CDR2 YSLEER. This CDR3 comprises 15 residues. This CDR3 is CASSQEPGGQGTQYF. The CDR3 bases are TGCGCCAGCAGCCAGGAACCTGGGGGACAGGGGACCCAGTACTTC.

This chain uses TRBV13 with TRBJ2-7; 7 bases fit TRBD2. The CDR3 has 14 residues. Germline V gene sequence: CDR1 PRHDT, CDR2 FYEKMQ (reference sequence). The junction had 3 bases not matched to a gene; V was cut back by 4 bases and J by 0 bases. CDR3 nucleotide sequence: TGTGCCAGCAGCTCTAGCGGAATCTCCTACGAGCAGTACTTC. It specifies CASSSSGISYEQYF.

This chain uses TRBV21-1 with TRBJ2-7; no check of the table's D call, TRBD2, against the DNA was made. TRBV21-1 counts as a pseudogene. This CDR3 comprises 15 residues. The CDR3 bases are TGTGCCAGCAGCAAACGGTTCCCTACCGACTACGAGCAGTACGTC. It encodes CASSKRFPTDYEQYV.

J is TRBJ1-1 and V is TRBV11-2, with 9 bases fitting TRBD1. The CDR3 spans 12 residues. Unmatched junction bases numbered 6, after V lost 5 bases and J lost 11 bases. Germline V gives CDR1 SGHAT, CDR2 FQNNGV. The CDR3 here is CASSKQGARAFF. The CDR3 bases are TGTGCCAGCAGCAAACAGGGGGCGCGGGCTTTCTTT.

The chain recombines TRBV5-4 with TRBJ1-5, with a tentative D call TRBD1 (5 bases). V was cut by 0 bases and J by 0 bases, with 13 bases left in between. The CDR3 has 17 residues. From germline, CDR1 is SGHNT and CDR2 YYREEE (reference sequence). CDR3 nucleotides: TGTGCCAGCAGCTTGGGAGCCCAGGGTTATAGCAATCAGCCCCAGCATTTT. Residues: CASSLGAQGYSNQPQHF.

CDR3 region: CASSPVGQYV. CDR3 coding DNA: TGTGCCAGCAGCCCCGTCGGGCAGTACGTC. The rearrangement uses TRBV6-4 and TRBJ2-7; D is uncertain. This CDR3 region has 10 residues. With 6 bases removed from V and 9 bases from J, the gap between germline ends came to 9 bases. Germline CDR1 is MRHNA and CDR2 is SNTAGT.